These 5 T cell receptor beta chains were sequenced from one sample in a study of CD8+ T cells in alopecia areata. cDNA serving as the sequencing template came from extracted, reverse transcribed RNA. The protocol was immunoSEQ multiplex PCR, while the TCRdb copy is restricted to in-frame clones and leaves out a portion. The table shows around 100,000 clones, with about 40% occurring only once. This sample's treatment: oral pan-JAK inhibitor, 5-10 mg twice daily. Sequences were derived from CD8+ T cells sorted from blood, sampled at week 24, from a patient treated with tofacitinib. These receptors all come from a human donor with alopecia areata.

This clone showed up just a few times. This chain links TRBV7-9 with TRBJ2-2; a weak D match, TRBD2 (5 bases). Trimming shortened V by 5 bases and J by 5 bases, and 15 bases separated the two germline ends. The germline V gene encodes CDR1 SEHNR and CDR2 FQNEAQ (reference sequence). There are 15 residues in the CDR3. The CDR3 here is CASSPSGIRTGELFF. CDR3 coding DNA: TGTGCCAGCAGCCCTTCGGGAATCCGGACCGGGGAGCTGTTTTTT.

The chain carries TRBV4-1 and TRBJ1-1; TRBD1 is a possible D gene (5 bases). This CDR3 has 16 residues. V was cut by 4 bases and J by 0 bases, with 15 bases left in between. From germline, CDR1 is MGHRA and CDR2 YSYEKL. The CDR3 here is CASSLTTGRLNTEAFF. CDR3 DNA: TGCGCCAGCAGCCTGACCACGGGACGCTTGAACACTGAAGCTTTCTTT.

Judged by abundance, this clone is medium-sized. CDR3 nucleotide sequence: TGTGCCAGCAGCTTATATCCTCCCGGGGAGCTGTTTTTT. Translating it yields CASSLYPPGELFF. The chain employs TRBV7-9 and TRBJ2-2; D not resolved. This CDR3 comprises 13 residues. Trimming shortened V by 2 bases and J by 6 bases, and 7 bases separated the two germline ends. Germline lookup yields CDR1 SEHNR and CDR2 FQNEAQ (reference sequence). The full variable domain, completed using reference TRBV7-9 and TRBJ2-2, is DTGVSQNPRHKITKRGQNVTFRCDPISEHNRLYWYRQTLGQGPEFLTYFQNEAQLEKSRLLSDRFSAERPKGSFSTLEIQRTEQGDSAMYLCASSLYPPGELFFGEGSRLTVL.

V is TRBV6-5 and J is TRBJ2-7; 7 nucleotides align to TRBD1. The CDR3 contains 13 residues. Germline V CDR1 and CDR2: MNHEY, SVGAGI. V shed 2 bases, J shed 3 bases, and the junction held 1 base outside the gene matches. The CDR3 loop is CASSYRQGYEQYF. The DNA of the CDR3 is TGTGCCAGCAGTTACAGACAGGGCTACGAGCAGTACTTC.

The rearrangement links TRBV29-1 to TRBJ2-5; D might be TRBD1 (6 bases). Matching the DNA end better, TRBJ2-7 makes the J call doubtful. The CDR3 length is 12 residues. Germline assignment: CDR1 SQVTM and CDR2 ANQGSEA. The CDR3 loop is CSVVGGSYEQYF. The CDR3 DNA follows: TGCAGCGTTGTAGGGGGCTCCTACGAGCAGTACTTC.